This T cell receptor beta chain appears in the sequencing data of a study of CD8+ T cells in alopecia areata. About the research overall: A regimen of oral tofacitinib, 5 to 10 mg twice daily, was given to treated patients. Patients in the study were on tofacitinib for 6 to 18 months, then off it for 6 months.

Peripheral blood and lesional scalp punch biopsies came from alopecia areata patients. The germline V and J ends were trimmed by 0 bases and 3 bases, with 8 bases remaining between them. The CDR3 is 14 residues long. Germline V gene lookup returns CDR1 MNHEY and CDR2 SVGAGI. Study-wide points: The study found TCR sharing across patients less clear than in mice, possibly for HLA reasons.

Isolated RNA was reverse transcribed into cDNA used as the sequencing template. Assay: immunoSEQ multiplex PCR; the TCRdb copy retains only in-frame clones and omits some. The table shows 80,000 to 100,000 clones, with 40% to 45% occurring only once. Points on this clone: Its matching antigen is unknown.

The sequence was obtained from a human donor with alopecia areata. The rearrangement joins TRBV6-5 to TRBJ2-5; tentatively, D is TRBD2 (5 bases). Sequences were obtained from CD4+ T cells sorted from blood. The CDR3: CASSYSAREETQYF. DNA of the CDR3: TGTGCCAGCAGTTACTCAGCGAGGGAAGAGACCCAGTACTTC.